These 2 T cell receptor beta chains originate from one sample sequenced in a study of long-term antiretroviral therapy in people with HIV. Version v3.0 of the immunoSEQ assay ran at survey level. Method: immunoSEQ multiplex PCR; TCRdb's copy keeps in-frame clones and lacks some. The sample consists of about 25,000 clones, approximately 88% of them appearing once. This specimen consisted of unsorted PBMCs, obtained 4.3 years after starting antiretroviral therapy. The source is a man aged 25-45 years with HIV.

This chain connects TRBV7-9 to TRBJ1-2; D remains unclear. Germline V gene lookup returns CDR1 SEHNR and CDR2 FQNEAQ (reference sequence). The CDR3 consists of 14 residues. The V and J ends lost 0 bases and 2 bases respectively, with 7 bases between them. CDR3 sequence: CASSLATGNYGYTF. CDR3 DNA: TGTGCCAGCAGCTTAGCGACGGGGAACTATGGCTACACCTTC. The full variable domain, its missing parts supplied by reference TRBV7-9 and TRBJ1-2, is DTGVSQNPRHKITKRGQNVTFRCDPISEHNRLYWYRQTLGQGPEFLTYFQNEAQLEKSRLLSDRFSAERPKGSFSTLEIQRTEQGDSAMYLCASSLATGNYGYTFGSGTRLTVV.

This clone showed up just a few times. The genes are TRBV6-5 and TRBJ1-5; D uncertain. V was trimmed by 5 bases and J by 2 bases, leaving 10 bases between them. The CDR3 runs 14 residues. Germline V gene data show CDR1 as MNHEY and CDR2 as SVGAGI. The CDR3: CASSRLGGNQPQHF. DNA for the CDR3: TGTGCCAGCAGTCGTTTGGGTGGCAATCAGCCCCAGCATTTT.